Given below is one TCR beta chain in context. Antigen: not known. These data belong to a study of CD8+ T cells in alopecia areata. The overall study: The SALT score measured affected scalp surface percentage in treated patients.

The CDR3 runs to 13 residues. V lost 5 bases and J lost 2, with 9 bases in between. Looked up from germline, CDR1 is SGHTA and CDR2 is FQGTGA. General study findings and limits: It was observed that many expanded lesional clones persisted in scalp and blood during tofacitinib. Whereas mice showed it more clearly, TCR sharing across patients was murkier, possibly because of HLA.

This sample's treatment: oral pan-JAK inhibitor, 5-10 mg twice daily. Extraction and reverse transcription of RNA yielded cDNA as the sequencing template. Some clones are missing from TCRdb's copy, which holds only in-frame ones; the method was immunoSEQ multiplex PCR. In the table there are about 180,000 clones, less than 75% of which are singletons. This clonotype originated in a human donor with alopecia areata. Material: CD4+ T cells sorted from blood, obtained between weeks 55 and 65, from a patient treated with tofacitinib. The chain employs TRBV7-3 and TRBJ2-5; D gene uncertain. In DNA, the CDR3 is TGTGCCAGCAGCCCACACAGACAAGAGACCCAGTACTTC. This translates into CASSPHRQETQYF.